This T cell receptor (beta chain) comes out of a study of CD8+CD57+ T cells in acquired aplastic anemia. Study context: Quantities of DNA derived from sorted CD4+ and CD8+ cells averaged roughly 3 ug.

CDR1 and CDR2 (germline): SNHLY, FYNNEI. CDR3 size: 13 residues. Genomic DNA templated the TCR beta VDJ and CDR3 profiling. TCRdb re-derived calls from the reads in MiXCR, one entry per CDR3 protein. The profile covers some 210,000 distinct CDR3 sequences, with around 60% appearing a single time and approximately 30% taken by the ten largest. This clonotype was seen only once. Mismatch with germline at one junction end may stem from a read error. The receptor was derived from a human donor in good health. The chain recombines TRBV2 with TRBJ2-5, with D possibly matching TRBD1 (6 bases). The material sequenced was sorted CD4+, CD8+, or CD8+CD57+ T cells (not recorded which) from PBMCs. The CDR3 DNA is TGTACCAGCATTTTTCAGGGGTCAGAGACCCAGTACTTC. This gives the protein CTSIFQGSETQYF.